This TCR beta chain is drawn from a study of blood T cells in healthy people across ages. Germline loops: CDR1 DFQATT, CDR2 SNEGSKA (reference sequence). CDR3 length equals 14 residues. V was pared by 5 bases and J by 9 bases, with 11 bases of the junction left unmatched. Sample-barcoded 5' priming and a J-beta primer mix drove a second PCR of about 6 to 12 cycles. The template-switch adaptor was a 5' adaptor with 12 random nucleotides. It tagged each cDNA molecule. Using its own MiXCR run on the 5' RACE reads, TCRdb lists one record per CDR3 protein. The repertoire has around 800,000 distinct CDR3 sequences, more than 40% of them found once; the top ten carry under 20%.

The TCR sequence derives from a man aged 55 to 70 in good health. The specimen sequenced was blood. V and J are TRBV20-1 and TRBJ2-5; 11 bases fit TRBD2. CDR3 in amino acids: CSAQTSGMAEAQYF. The DNA of the CDR3 is TGCAGTGCTCAGACTAGCGGGATGGCTGAGGCCCAGTACTTC.